This TCR beta chain was recovered during a study of T cell responses to AZD1222 COVID-19 vaccine. Study-wide results and caveats: The study found vaccine-associated CD4 TCRs spanning spike, dominant at 160-218 and 743-854. AZD1222 recipients seropositive at baseline numbered only five or six. Within unmutated variant regions lay the reported targets of nearly half of spike-specific TCRs.

Assay used: immunoSEQ multiplex PCR; TCRdb lists only in-frame clones, some missing. The table shows 90,000 to 120,000 clones, with about 90% occurring only once. Comment on this clone: The antigen remains unidentified. Germline and junction disagree at one end, which may indicate a read error.

The CDR3 runs 14 residues. In germline, CDR1 is MDHEN, CDR2 SYDVKM. Sequenced material: peripheral blood, taken 28 days after the second AZD1222 dose. This TCR derives from an adult who received the AZD1222 COVID-19 vaccine. This rearrangement joins TRBV28 to TRBJ2-1; possible D gene TRBD2, 6 bases. The CDR3 loop is CVSSLEGPYNEQFF. The CDR3 nucleotides read TGTGTCAGCAGCTTGGAGGGGCCATACAATGAGCAGTTCTTC.